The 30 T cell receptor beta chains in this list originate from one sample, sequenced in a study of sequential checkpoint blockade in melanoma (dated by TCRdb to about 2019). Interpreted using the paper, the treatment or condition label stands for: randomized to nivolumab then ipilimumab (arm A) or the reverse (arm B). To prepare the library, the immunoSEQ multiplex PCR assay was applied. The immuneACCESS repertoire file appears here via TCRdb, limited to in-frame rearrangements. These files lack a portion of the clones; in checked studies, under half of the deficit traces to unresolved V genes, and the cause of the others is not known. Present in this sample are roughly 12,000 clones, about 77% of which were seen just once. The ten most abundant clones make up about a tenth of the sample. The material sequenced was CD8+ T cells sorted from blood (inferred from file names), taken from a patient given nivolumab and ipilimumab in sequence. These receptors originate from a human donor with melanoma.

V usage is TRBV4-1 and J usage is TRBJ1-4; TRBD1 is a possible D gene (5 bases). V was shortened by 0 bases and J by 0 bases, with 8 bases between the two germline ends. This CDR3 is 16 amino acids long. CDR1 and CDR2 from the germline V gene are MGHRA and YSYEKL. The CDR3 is CASSQDGGATNEKLFF. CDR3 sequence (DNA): TGCGCCAGCAGCCAAGATGGGGGGGCAACTAATGAAAAACTGTTTTTT.

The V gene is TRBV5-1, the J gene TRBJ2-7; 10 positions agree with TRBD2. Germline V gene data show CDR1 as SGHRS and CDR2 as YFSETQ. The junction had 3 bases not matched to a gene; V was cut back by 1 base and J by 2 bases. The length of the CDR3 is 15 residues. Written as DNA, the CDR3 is TGCGCCAGCAGCTTGTTTGGGACTAGCGCCTACGAGCAGTACTTC. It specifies CASSLFGTSAYEQYF.

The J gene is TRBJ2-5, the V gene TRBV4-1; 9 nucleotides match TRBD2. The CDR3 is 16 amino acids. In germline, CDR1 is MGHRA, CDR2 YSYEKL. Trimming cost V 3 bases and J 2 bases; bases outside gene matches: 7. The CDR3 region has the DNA TGCGCCAGCAGCCACGGACTAGCGAGAATTCAAGAGACCCAGTACTTC. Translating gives CASSHGLARIQETQYF.

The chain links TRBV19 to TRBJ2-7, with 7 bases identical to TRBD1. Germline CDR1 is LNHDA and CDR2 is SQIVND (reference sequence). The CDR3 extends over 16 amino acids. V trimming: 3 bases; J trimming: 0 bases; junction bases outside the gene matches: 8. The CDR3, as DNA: TGTGCCAGTAGTATGGCAGGGGGTCGGAGCTCCTACGAGCAGTACTTC. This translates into CASSMAGGRSSYEQYF.

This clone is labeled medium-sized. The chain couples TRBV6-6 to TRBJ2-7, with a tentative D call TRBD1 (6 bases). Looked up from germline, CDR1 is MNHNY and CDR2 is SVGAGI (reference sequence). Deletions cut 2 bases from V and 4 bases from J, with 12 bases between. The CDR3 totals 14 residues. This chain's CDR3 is CASSYATGMYEQYF. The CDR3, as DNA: TGTGCCAGCAGTTACGCAACAGGGATGTACGAGCAGTACTTC.

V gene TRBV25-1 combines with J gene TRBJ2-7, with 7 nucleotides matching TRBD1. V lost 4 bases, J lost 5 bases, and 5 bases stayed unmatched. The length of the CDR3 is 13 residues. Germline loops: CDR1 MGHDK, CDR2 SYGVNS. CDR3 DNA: TGTGCCAGCAGTGGACGTGACAGGGACGAGCAGTACTTC. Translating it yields CASSGRDRDEQYF.

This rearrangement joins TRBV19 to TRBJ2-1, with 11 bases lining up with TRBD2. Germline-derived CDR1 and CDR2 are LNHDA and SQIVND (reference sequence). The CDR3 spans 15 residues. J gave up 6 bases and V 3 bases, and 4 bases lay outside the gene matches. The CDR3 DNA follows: TGTGCCAGTAGTATTACTAGCGGGAGTATCAATGAGCAGTTCTTC. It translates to CASSITSGSINEQFF.

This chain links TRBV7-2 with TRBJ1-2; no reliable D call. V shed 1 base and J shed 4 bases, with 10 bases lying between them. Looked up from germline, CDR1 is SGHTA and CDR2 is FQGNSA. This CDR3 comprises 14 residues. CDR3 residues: CASSLVPGPYGYTF. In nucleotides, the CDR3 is TGTGCCAGCAGCTTAGTTCCAGGTCCCTATGGCTACACCTTC.

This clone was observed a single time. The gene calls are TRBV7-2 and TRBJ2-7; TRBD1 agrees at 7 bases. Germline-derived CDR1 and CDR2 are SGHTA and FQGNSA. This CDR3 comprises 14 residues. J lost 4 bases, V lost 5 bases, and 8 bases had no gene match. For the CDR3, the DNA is TGTGCCAGCAGCCCGATAGGGACAGTGTACGAGCAGTACTTC. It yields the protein CASSPIGTVYEQYF.

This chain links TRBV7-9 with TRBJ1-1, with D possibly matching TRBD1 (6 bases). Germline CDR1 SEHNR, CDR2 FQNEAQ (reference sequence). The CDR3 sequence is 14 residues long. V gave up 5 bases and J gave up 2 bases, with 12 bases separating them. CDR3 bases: TGTGCCAGCAGCCCGACAGGAGATAACACTGAAGCTTTCTTT. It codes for CASSPTGDNTEAFF. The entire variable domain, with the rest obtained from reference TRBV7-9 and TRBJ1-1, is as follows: DTGVSQNPRHKITKRGQNVTFRCDPISEHNRLYWYRQTLGQGPEFLTYFQNEAQLEKSRLLSDRFSAERPKGSFSTLEIQRTEQGDSAMYLCASSPTGDNTEAFFGQGTRLTVV.

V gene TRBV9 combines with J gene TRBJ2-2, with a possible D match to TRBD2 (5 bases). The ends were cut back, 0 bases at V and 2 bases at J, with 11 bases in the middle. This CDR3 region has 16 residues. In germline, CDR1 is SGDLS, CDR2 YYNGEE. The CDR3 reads CASSVGSSGNTGELFF. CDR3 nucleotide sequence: TGTGCCAGCAGCGTAGGTTCCAGCGGAAACACCGGGGAGCTGTTTTTT.

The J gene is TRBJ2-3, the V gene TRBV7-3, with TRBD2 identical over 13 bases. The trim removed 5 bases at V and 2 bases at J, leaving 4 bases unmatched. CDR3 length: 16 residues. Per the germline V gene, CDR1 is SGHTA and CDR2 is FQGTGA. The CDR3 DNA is TGTGCCAGCAGCCGTGGGACTAGCGGGGCCACAGATACGCAGTATTTT. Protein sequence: CASSRGTSGATDTQYF.

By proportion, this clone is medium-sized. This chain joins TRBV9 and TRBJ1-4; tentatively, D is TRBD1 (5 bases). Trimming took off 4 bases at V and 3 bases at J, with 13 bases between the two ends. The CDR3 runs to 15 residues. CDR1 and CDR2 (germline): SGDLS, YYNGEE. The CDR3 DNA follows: TGTGCCAGCAGCCCGAGCGAAGGGGCTAATGAAAAACTGTTTTTT. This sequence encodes CASSPSEGANEKLFF.

The CDR3 loop reads CASSQEGRGSYNEQFF. CDR3 nucleotides: TGCGCCAGCAGCCAAGAGGGTAGGGGTTCCTACAATGAGCAGTTCTTC. V and J are TRBV4-3 and TRBJ2-1; a possible D gene is TRBD1 (5 bases). The CDR3 totals 16 residues. V shed 0 bases and J shed 1 base, with 10 bases lying between them. Germline assignment: CDR1 LGHNA and CDR2 YSLEER.

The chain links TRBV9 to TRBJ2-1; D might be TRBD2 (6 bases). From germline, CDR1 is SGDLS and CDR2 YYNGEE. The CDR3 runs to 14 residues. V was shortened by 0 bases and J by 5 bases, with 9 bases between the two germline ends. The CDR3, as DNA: TGTGCCAGCAGCGTAGGGGGGGACCACAATGAGCAGTTCTTC. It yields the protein CASSVGGDHNEQFF.

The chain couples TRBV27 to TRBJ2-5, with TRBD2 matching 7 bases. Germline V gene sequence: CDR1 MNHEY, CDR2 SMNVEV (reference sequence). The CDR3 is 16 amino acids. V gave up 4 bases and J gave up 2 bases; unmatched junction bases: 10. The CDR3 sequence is CASSSSPWGGQETQYF. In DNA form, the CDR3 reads TGTGCCAGCAGTTCCTCGCCCTGGGGGGGGCAAGAGACCCAGTACTTC.

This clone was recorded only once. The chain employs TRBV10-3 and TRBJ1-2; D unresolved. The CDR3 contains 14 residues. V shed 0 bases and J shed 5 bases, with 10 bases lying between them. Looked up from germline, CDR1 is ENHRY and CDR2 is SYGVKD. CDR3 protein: CAISESKLTYGYTF. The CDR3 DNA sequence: TGTGCCATCAGTGAGTCGAAGCTTACTTATGGCTACACCTTC.

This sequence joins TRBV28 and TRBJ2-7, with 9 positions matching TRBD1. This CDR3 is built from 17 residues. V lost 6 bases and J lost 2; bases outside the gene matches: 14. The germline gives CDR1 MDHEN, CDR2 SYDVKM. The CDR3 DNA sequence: TGTGCCAGCAGCCTAAACCCGGGACAGGGTGGCCCCTACGAGCAGTACTTC. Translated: CASSLNPGQGGPYEQYF.

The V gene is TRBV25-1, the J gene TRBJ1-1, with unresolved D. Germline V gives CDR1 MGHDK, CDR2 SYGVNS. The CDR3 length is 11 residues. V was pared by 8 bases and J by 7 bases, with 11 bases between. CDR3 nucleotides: TGTGCCAGCTCACCGGGAGGTGAAGCTTTCTTT. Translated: CASSPGGEAFF.

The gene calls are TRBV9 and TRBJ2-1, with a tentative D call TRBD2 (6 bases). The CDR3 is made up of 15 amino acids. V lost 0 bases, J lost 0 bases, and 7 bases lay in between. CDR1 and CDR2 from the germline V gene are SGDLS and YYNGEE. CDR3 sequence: CASSVVGGSYNEQFF. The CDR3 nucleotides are TGTGCCAGCAGCGTAGTGGGAGGCTCCTACAATGAGCAGTTCTTC.

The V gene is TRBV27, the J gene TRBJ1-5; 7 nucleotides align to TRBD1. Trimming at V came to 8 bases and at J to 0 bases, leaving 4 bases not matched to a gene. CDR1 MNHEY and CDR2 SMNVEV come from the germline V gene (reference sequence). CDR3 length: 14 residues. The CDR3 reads CASSTGISNQPQHF. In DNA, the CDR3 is TGTGCCAGCTCGACAGGGATTAGCAATCAGCCCCAGCATTTT.

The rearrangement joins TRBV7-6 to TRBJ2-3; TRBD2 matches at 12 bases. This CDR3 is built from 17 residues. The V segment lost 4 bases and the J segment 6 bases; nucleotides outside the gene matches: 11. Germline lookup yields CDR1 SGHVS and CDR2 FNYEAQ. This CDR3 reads CASSSGTSGYPKDTQYF. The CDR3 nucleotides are TGTGCCAGCAGCTCCGGGACTAGCGGGTACCCCAAGGATACGCAGTATTTT.

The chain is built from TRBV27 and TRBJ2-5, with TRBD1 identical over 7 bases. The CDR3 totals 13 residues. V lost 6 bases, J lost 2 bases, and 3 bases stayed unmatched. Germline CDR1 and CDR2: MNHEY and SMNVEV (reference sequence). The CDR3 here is CASRTGQQETQYF. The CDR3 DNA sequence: TGTGCCAGCAGGACAGGGCAACAAGAGACCCAGTACTTC.

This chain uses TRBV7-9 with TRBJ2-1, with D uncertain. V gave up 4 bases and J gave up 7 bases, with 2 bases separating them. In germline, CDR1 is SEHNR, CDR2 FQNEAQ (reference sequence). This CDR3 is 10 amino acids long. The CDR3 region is CASSSNEQFF. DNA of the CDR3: TGTGCCAGCAGCTCGAATGAGCAGTTCTTC.

The CDR3 DNA follows: TGTGCCAGCAGTTACTCGACAGGGTCCACTGAAGCTTTCTTT. Its translation: CASSYSTGSTEAFF. The chain joins TRBV6-5 to TRBJ1-1; 7 positions agree with TRBD1. The germline V gene has CDR1 MNHEY and CDR2 SVGAGI. Trimming removed 0 bases from V and 4 bases from J; junction bases left unmatched: 2. The CDR3 is made up of 14 amino acids.

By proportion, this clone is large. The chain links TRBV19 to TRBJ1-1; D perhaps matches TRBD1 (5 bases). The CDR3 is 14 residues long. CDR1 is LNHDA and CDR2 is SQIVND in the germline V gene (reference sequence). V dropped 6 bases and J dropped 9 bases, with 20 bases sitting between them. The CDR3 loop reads CASRPGWGSLQAFF. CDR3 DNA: TGTGCCAGTAGGCCCGGGTGGGGCAGCCTCCAAGCTTTCTTT.

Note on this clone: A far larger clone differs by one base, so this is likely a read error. Here the CDR3 reads CASSPTRSAGELFF. CDR3 DNA sequence: TGTGCCAGCAGCCCTACTAGGTCTGCCGGGGAGCTGTTTTTT. V gene TRBV7-9 combines with J gene TRBJ2-2; D perhaps matches TRBD2 (5 bases). The V gene's germline CDR1 is SEHNR and CDR2 FQNEAQ (reference sequence). The CDR3 spans 14 residues. Trimming pared 5 bases from V and 6 bases from J, leaving 13 bases between.

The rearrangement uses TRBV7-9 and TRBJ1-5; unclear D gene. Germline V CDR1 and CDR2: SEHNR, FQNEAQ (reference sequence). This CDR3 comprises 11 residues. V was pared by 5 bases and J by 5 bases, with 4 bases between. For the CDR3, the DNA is TGTGCCAGCAGCCGCGATCAGCCCCAGCATTTT. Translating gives CASSRDQPQHF.

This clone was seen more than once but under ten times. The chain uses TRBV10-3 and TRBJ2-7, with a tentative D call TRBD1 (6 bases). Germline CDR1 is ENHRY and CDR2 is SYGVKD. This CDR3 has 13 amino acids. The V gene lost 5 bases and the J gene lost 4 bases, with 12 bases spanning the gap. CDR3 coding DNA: TGTGCCATCAGTCCCGGGACAATATACGAGCAGTACTTC. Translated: CAISPGTIYEQYF.

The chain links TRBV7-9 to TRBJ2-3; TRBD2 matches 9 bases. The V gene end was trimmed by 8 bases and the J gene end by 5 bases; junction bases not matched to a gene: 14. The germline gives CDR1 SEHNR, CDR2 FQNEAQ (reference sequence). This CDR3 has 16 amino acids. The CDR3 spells CASEEIASGILDTQYF. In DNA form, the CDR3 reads TGTGCCAGCGAAGAGATCGCTAGCGGGATTTTAGATACGCAGTATTTT.